This T cell receptor beta chain comes out of a study of OX40 agonist ivuxolimab in advanced cancers. Study-level information: More than 35% of patients had received prior checkpoint inhibitor therapy.

As regards this clone: The target antigen is unknown.

Drawing of blood for sampling happened at baseline, at cycle 4 day 1, and at cycle 7 day 1. Assay used: immunoSEQ multiplex PCR; TCRdb lists only in-frame clones, some missing. The table includes some 91,000 clones, more than 75% detected once. Study outcomes and limitations: Relative to CD4+, CD8+ T cells held more expanded clones on average.

The TCR sequence derives from an adult with an advanced solid tumor such as melanoma, head and neck, liver or kidney cancer. This material consisted of CD4+ or CD8+ T cells sorted from blood, taken in a trial of the OX40 agonist ivuxolimab.

CDR3 amino acids: CASSLEETENYGYTF. CDR3 in DNA: TGTGCCAGCAGCTTGGAGGAGACAGAGAACTATGGCTACACCTTC. This chain connects TRBV5-5 to TRBJ1-2; D perhaps matches TRBD1 (5 bases). Germline CDR1 and CDR2: SGHKS and YYEKEE (reference sequence). The CDR3 extends over 15 amino acids. Trimming removed 0 bases from V and 2 bases from J, with 11 bases in between.